The clone carrying this T cell receptor (beta chain) was observed a single time. This specimen belongs to a study of blood T cell repertoires in COVID-19. On the study more broadly: Samples representing acute and convalescent COVID-19 were sourced from the United States, Italy and Spain. Sample material is recorded as cDNA or gDNA derived from T cells, B-cell-depleted T cells, or PBMCs.

Donors in Cohort 3 who had recovered were those with two negative PCRs, healthcare professional clearance, or resolution of their symptoms. Authors' analysis steps: Counts of nucleated cells, estimated from reference gene primer amplification, were obtained. Libraries were prepared by immunoSEQ multiplex PCR; TCRdb keeps only in-frame clonotypes and omits some of them. V, J and clone size reflect that table, while D and trimming were determined from the DNA. The sample contains over 400,000 clones, more than 85% of which appear only once. The source material was PBMCs or T cells enriched from blood (not recorded which). The source of this sequence is a woman aged 55-75 years who had recovered from COVID-19.

In DNA, the CDR3 is TGTGCCTGGAGTGTAGCGCGGAGCTCCTATAATTCACCCCTCCACTTT. Translated: CAWSVARSSYNSPLHF. The V gene is TRBV30, the J gene TRBJ1-6; D call uncertain. The length of the CDR3 is 16 residues. Germline loops: CDR1 GTSNPN, CDR2 SVGIG (reference sequence). Trimming left V 0 bases short and J 0 bases short, with 9 bases between.